A selection of T cell receptor beta chains follows, all from one sample in a study of cytomegalovirus exposure and HLA in healthy donors. TCRdb's copy holds only in-frame clones and misses some; the assay was immunoSEQ multiplex PCR. The sample lists approximately 120,000 clones, about 89% seen once, with about 2% in the top ten. Sequenced input: PBMCs. Receptor source: a young woman in good health and CMV-seronegative. CDR3s include the opening cysteine and the closing phenylalanine or tryptophan. The order of the fields is CDR3 DNA, CDR3 protein, J gene, D gene, V gene, clone size. A D gene is named only where the DNA matches it firmly. Expanded clones get a size class; other rows say once, few or many, or leave the size out.

TGTGCCAGCTCACCGGGTACGGGAGGTTCAGCTTTCTTT | CASSPGTGGSAFF | TRBJ1-1 | - | TRBV18 | -
TGTGCCAGCAGCCAACCCGGACCGGGAGCCTCGGTTTTT | CASSQPGPGASVF | TRBJ1-4 | - | TRBV4-2 | few
TGTGCCAGCAGCGTAGTGGACAGGGGGCTCAATGAGCAGTTCTTC | CASSVVDRGLNEQFF | TRBJ2-1 | TRBD1 | TRBV9 | once
TGCGCCAGCAGCCAGGGGGACGGGGGAGAGCAGCCCCAGCATTTT | CASSQGDGGEQPQHF | TRBJ1-5 | TRBD1 | TRBV5-1 | -
TGTGCCAGCAGTGATGGGACAACGAACACCGGGGAGCTGTTTTTT | CASSDGTTNTGELFF | TRBJ2-2 | - | TRBV25-1 | -
TGTGCCAGCAGTAGATACAGGTTCTCTGAAGCTTTCTTT | CASSRYRFSEAFF | TRBJ1-1 | - | TRBV28 | -
TGTGCCAGCATTAGGACAGCCTTGCAAGAGACCCAGTACTTC | CASIRTALQETQYF | TRBJ2-5 | - | TRBV6-1 | -
TGTGCCACCCGTCGGGGTGCGGGACAGCTCTACTATGGCTACACCTTC | CATRRGAGQLYYGYTF | TRBJ1-2 | TRBD1 | TRBV28 | few
TGTGCCAGCAGACTAGGGGAGGTCAATGAGCAGTTCTTC | CASRLGEVNEQFF | TRBJ2-1 | - | TRBV7-2 | -
TGTGCCTCGACTTCTTCGGCTGCAAACACCGGGGAGCTGTTTTTT | CASTSSAANTGELFF | TRBJ2-2 | - | TRBV6-1 | once
TGTGCCAGCGGGACAGGGGTCGCGGAGACCCAGTACTTC | CASGTGVAETQYF | TRBJ2-5 | TRBD1 | TRBV7-9 | -
TGTGCCAGCAGTTACTCTGAGTCTTCGATGAATGAGCAGTTCTTC | CASSYSESSMNEQFF | TRBJ2-1 | - | TRBV6-5 | -
TGTGCCAGCGGTCGTGAGGGCTCTAACTATGGCTACACCTTC | CASGREGSNYGYTF | TRBJ1-2 | - | TRBV2 | -
TGTGCCAACAGTGATGGAGCGGGAGACAGAGATACGCAGTATTTT | CANSDGAGDRDTQYF | TRBJ2-3 | TRBD2 | TRBV2 | -
TGTGCCAGCAGATTTGCGGATCTAACCTACAATGAGCAGTTCTTC | CASRFADLTYNEQFF | TRBJ2-1 | - | TRBV27 | -
TGCAGTGCCGATTCGGACGAGCAGTACTTC | CSADSDEQYF | TRBJ2-7 | - | TRBV20-1 | few
TGCGCCAGCAGCTTGGAAATAAGAGACACCAAAGCTACGGAGACCCAGTACTTC | CASSLEIRDTKATETQYF | TRBJ2-5 | - | TRBV5-1 | -
TGTGCCAGCAGCTTAGGTCAGGGAGAGACCCAGTACTTC | CASSLGQGETQYF | TRBJ2-5 | - | TRBV11-2 | -
TGCGCCAGCAGCCAAGATACGGGGGGTGGCCTTGAGGCTTTCTTT | CASSQDTGGGLEAFF | TRBJ1-1 | - | TRBV4-1 | -
TGTGCCAGCAGTGAACCACAGGGGAGAAGTGGCTACACCTTC | CASSEPQGRSGYTF | TRBJ1-2 | TRBD1 | TRBV6-1 | few
TGCGCCAGCAGCGAAACGACAGGGCCCCCGGAGACCCAGTACTTC | CASSETTGPPETQYF | TRBJ2-5 | TRBD1 | TRBV5-1 | -
TGTGCCAGCAGTCTACCCGTTCACAGGCCAACCTACGAGCAGTACTTC | CASSLPVHRPTYEQYF | TRBJ2-7 | - | TRBV11-3 | -
TGTGCCAGCAGCCAAGTGGACAGGAGGTACACTGAAGCTTTCTTT | CASSQVDRRYTEAFF | TRBJ1-1 | TRBD1 | TRBV14 | -